Below, 2 T cell receptor beta chains from the same sample are listed, as sequenced in a study of T cell changes during pregnancy in multiple sclerosis. TCRdb's copy holds only in-frame clones and misses some; the assay was immunoSEQ multiplex PCR. The top ten clones hold more than 5% of a sample with tens of thousands of clones, more than 75% of them seen once. The source was CD8+ T cells from peripheral blood mononuclear cells, collected after pregnancy. These receptors were obtained from a female donor in good health, enrolled as a control in a pregnancy study.

V gene TRBV6-9 combines with J gene TRBJ2-5, with 10 bases matching TRBD1. Germline CDR1 and CDR2: MNHGY and SVAAGI. V dropped 2 bases and J dropped 2; count of bases not matched to a gene: 17. The CDR3 totals 20 residues. The CDR3 reads CASSYVTGTGATDRQETQYF. The CDR3 DNA is TGTGCCAGCAGTTATGTGACCGGGACAGGGGCCACCGACAGACAAGAGACCCAGTACTTC.

The rearrangement joins TRBV7-9 to TRBJ2-5; D is ambiguous. CDR3 length equals 16 residues. Germline assignment: CDR1 SEHNR and CDR2 FQNEAQ (reference sequence). V was cut by 5 bases and J by 5 bases, with 21 bases left in between. CDR3 residues: CASSPRLKERRETQYF. The CDR3 coding sequence is TGTGCCAGCAGCCCCCGATTAAAGGAAAGGCGGGAGACCCAGTACTTC.